The present TCR beta chain was sequenced within a study of CD8+CD57+ T cells in acquired aplastic anemia. At the level of the study: Mean DNA quantity obtained from sorted CD4+ and CD8+ cells was about 3 ug.

A note on this clonotype: The antigen is not known.

CD8+CD57+ cell expansion, shown by flow cytometry, had occurred in the patients selected for sequencing. The enrolled patients all had severe acquired aplastic anemia. The study profiled TCR beta VDJ and CDR3 using genomic DNA as template. TCRdb itself ran the reads through MiXCR, one entry per CDR3 protein. The repertoire holds approximately 190,000 distinct CDR3 sequences, 40% to 55% seen once, with around 9.7% in the top ten. The study, taken as a whole, reports: CD8+ Simpson's diversity showed no significant patient-control difference.

J gave up 4 bases and V 3 bases, and 6 bases lay outside the gene matches. The CDR3 totals 16 residues. Germline-derived CDR1 and CDR2 are KGHDR and SFDVKD. The gene calls are TRBV24-1 and TRBJ2-1, with TRBD2 matching over 9 bases. The sequence derives from a human donor with aplastic anemia. Sequencing was carried out using sorted CD4+, CD8+, or CD8+CD57+ T cells (not recorded which) from PBMCs. CDR3 region: CATSDSSGSKYNEQFF. The CDR3 coding sequence is TGTGCCACCAGTGATAGTAGCGGGAGTAAGTACAATGAGCAGTTCTTC.